A selection of T cell receptor beta chains follows, all from one sample in a study of shared clonotypes between healthy human individuals. TCRdb keeps only in-frame clones here, not all; method: immunoSEQ multiplex PCR. This table holds 750,000 to 1,000,000 clones, 80% to 95% found once. The sample consisted of naive CD8+ T cells sorted from blood. These receptors originate from a man aged 25-40 years in good health. CDR3s include the opening cysteine and the closing phenylalanine or tryptophan. A D gene is named only where the DNA matches it firmly.

cdr3_aa: CASSLDNQPQHF
d_call: .
cdr3_length: 12
j_call: TRBJ1-5
v_call: TRBV28

cdr3_aa: CAIKPPDSYSGNTIYF
d_call: .
cdr3_length: 16
j_call: TRBJ1-3
v_call: TRBV10-3

cdr3_aa: CASSSPRGRGQETQYF
d_call: .
cdr3_length: 16
j_call: TRBJ2-5
v_call: TRBV7-9

cdr3_aa: CASRSGTDSNQPQHF
d_call: TRBD1
cdr3_length: 15
j_call: TRBJ1-5
v_call: TRBV2

cdr3_aa: CASSSRSGDGETQYF
d_call: .
cdr3_length: 15
j_call: TRBJ2-5
v_call: TRBV13

cdr3_aa: CASSLREQPNTIYF
d_call: .
cdr3_length: 14
j_call: TRBJ1-3
v_call: TRBV11-2

cdr3_aa: CASSSRQGGLLNTEAFF
d_call: TRBD1
cdr3_length: 17
j_call: TRBJ1-1
v_call: TRBV5-8

cdr3_aa: CASSLLPAGNTEAFF
d_call: .
cdr3_length: 15
j_call: TRBJ1-1
v_call: TRBV5-1

cdr3_aa: CASSRGPAGEQYF
d_call: .
cdr3_length: 13
j_call: TRBJ2-7
v_call: TRBV4-2

cdr3_aa: CASSRVSTSGQETQYF
d_call: TRBD2
cdr3_length: 16
j_call: TRBJ2-5
v_call: TRBV19

cdr3_aa: CASSFGGGGTEAFF
d_call: .
cdr3_length: 14
j_call: TRBJ1-1
v_call: TRBV27

cdr3_aa: CASSSGTGDHEQYF
d_call: TRBD1
cdr3_length: 14
j_call: TRBJ2-7
v_call: TRBV5-5

cdr3_aa: CAWSFTTGRRETQYF
d_call: .
cdr3_length: 15
j_call: TRBJ2-5
v_call: TRBV30

cdr3_aa: CSASGTGGGSSYNEQFF
d_call: TRBD1
cdr3_length: 17
j_call: TRBJ2-1
v_call: TRBV29-1

cdr3_aa: CASSGGDTVF
d_call: .
cdr3_length: 10
j_call: TRBJ1-4
v_call: TRBV5-6

cdr3_aa: CASSTTLTGGAGYTF
d_call: TRBD1
cdr3_length: 15
j_call: TRBJ1-2
v_call: TRBV28

cdr3_aa: CASSQGLAGVNTGELFF
d_call: TRBD2
cdr3_length: 17
j_call: TRBJ2-2
v_call: TRBV7-9

cdr3_aa: CSEIAGGGNEQFF
d_call: TRBD2
cdr3_length: 13
j_call: TRBJ2-1
v_call: TRBV29-1

cdr3_aa: CASSFRTAEETQYF
d_call: .
cdr3_length: 14
j_call: TRBJ2-5
v_call: TRBV5-5

cdr3_aa: CAVKGYYEQYF
d_call: .
cdr3_length: 11
j_call: TRBJ2-7
v_call: TRBV27

cdr3_aa: CASSLGGVDTEAFF
d_call: .
cdr3_length: 14
j_call: TRBJ1-1
v_call: TRBV5-4

cdr3_aa: CASGLIFGLPNTGELFF
d_call: .
cdr3_length: 17
j_call: TRBJ2-2
v_call: TRBV28

cdr3_aa: CASTRDRRANTGELFF
d_call: .
cdr3_length: 16
j_call: TRBJ2-2
v_call: TRBV19

cdr3_aa: CASSVDGTLRWILNTGELFF
d_call: .
cdr3_length: 20
j_call: TRBJ2-2
v_call: TRBV9

cdr3_aa: CASSMEPSYEQYF
d_call: .
cdr3_length: 13
j_call: TRBJ2-7
v_call: TRBV27

cdr3_aa: CASRIPHETTVLTGELFF
d_call: .
cdr3_length: 18
j_call: TRBJ2-2
v_call: TRBV19

cdr3_aa: CASGDRGVNEQFF
d_call: TRBD1
cdr3_length: 13
j_call: TRBJ2-1
v_call: TRBV27

cdr3_aa: CASRRTSGSSYEQYF
d_call: TRBD2
cdr3_length: 15
j_call: TRBJ2-7
v_call: TRBV27

cdr3_aa: CASSPHNQGTDTQYF
d_call: .
cdr3_length: 15
j_call: TRBJ2-3
v_call: TRBV6-4

cdr3_aa: CASSNGYYEQYF
d_call: .
cdr3_length: 12
j_call: TRBJ2-7
v_call: TRBV5-8

cdr3_aa: CASSFLGENNQPQHF
d_call: .
cdr3_length: 15
j_call: TRBJ1-5
v_call: TRBV28

cdr3_aa: CASSLSDRGVTEAFF
d_call: TRBD1
cdr3_length: 15
j_call: TRBJ1-1
v_call: TRBV27

cdr3_aa: CASSKGRSYEQYF
d_call: .
cdr3_length: 13
j_call: TRBJ2-7
v_call: TRBV14

cdr3_aa: CASSWDSGAETQYF
d_call: TRBD1
cdr3_length: 14
j_call: TRBJ2-5
v_call: TRBV7-9

cdr3_aa: CASSSPDGSGTYNEQFF
d_call: .
cdr3_length: 17
j_call: TRBJ2-1
v_call: TRBV27

cdr3_aa: CASRGRDRENTGELFF
d_call: TRBD1
cdr3_length: 16
j_call: TRBJ2-2
v_call: TRBV5-1

cdr3_aa: CASSSPERDDYNEQFF
d_call: .
cdr3_length: 16
j_call: TRBJ2-1
v_call: TRBV5-1

cdr3_aa: CASSLEGTRRETQYF
d_call: .
cdr3_length: 15
j_call: TRBJ2-5
v_call: TRBV5-4

cdr3_aa: CAWTGLAGGNEQFF
d_call: TRBD2
cdr3_length: 14
j_call: TRBJ2-1
v_call: TRBV30

cdr3_aa: CASYGTGRTDTQYF
d_call: TRBD1
cdr3_length: 14
j_call: TRBJ2-3
v_call: TRBV27

cdr3_aa: CASSSPGGEETQYF
d_call: .
cdr3_length: 14
j_call: TRBJ2-5
v_call: TRBV7-9

cdr3_aa: CASSTDSDPYEQYF
d_call: .
cdr3_length: 14
j_call: TRBJ2-7
v_call: TRBV5-4

cdr3_aa: CASRRMGREQFF
d_call: .
cdr3_length: 12
j_call: TRBJ2-1
v_call: TRBV27

cdr3_aa: CASTRGGAEYNEQFF
d_call: .
cdr3_length: 15
j_call: TRBJ2-1
v_call: TRBV27

cdr3_aa: CASSPTTSDPTETQYF
d_call: TRBD2
cdr3_length: 16
j_call: TRBJ2-5
v_call: TRBV13

cdr3_aa: CASSFRSAGAPETQYF
d_call: .
cdr3_length: 16
j_call: TRBJ2-5
v_call: TRBV7-2

cdr3_aa: CACTSGAGWTSGRINEQFF
d_call: TRBD2
cdr3_length: 19
j_call: TRBJ2-1
v_call: TRBV14

cdr3_aa: CASSRTGSAAYGYTF
d_call: .
cdr3_length: 15
j_call: TRBJ1-2
v_call: TRBV7-6